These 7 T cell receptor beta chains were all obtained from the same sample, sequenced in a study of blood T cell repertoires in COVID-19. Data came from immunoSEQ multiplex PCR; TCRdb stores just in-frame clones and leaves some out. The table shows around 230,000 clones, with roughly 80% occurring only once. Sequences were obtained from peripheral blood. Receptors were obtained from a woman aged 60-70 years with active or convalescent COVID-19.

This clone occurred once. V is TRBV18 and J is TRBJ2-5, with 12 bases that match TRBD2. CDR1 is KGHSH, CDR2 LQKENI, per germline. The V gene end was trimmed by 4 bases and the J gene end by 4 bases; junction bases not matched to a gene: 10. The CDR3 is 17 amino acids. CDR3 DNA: TGTGCCAGCTCACTCGGACTAGCGGGGCCCCGGGGAGAGACCCAGTACTTC. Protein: CASSLGLAGPRGETQYF.

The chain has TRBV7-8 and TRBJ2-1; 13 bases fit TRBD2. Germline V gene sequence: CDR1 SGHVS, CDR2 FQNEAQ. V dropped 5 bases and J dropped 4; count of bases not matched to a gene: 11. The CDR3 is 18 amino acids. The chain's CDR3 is CASSETSGGAGPYNEQFF. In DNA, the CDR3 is TGTGCCAGCAGCGAAACTAGCGGGGGGGCCGGGCCGTACAATGAGCAGTTCTTC.

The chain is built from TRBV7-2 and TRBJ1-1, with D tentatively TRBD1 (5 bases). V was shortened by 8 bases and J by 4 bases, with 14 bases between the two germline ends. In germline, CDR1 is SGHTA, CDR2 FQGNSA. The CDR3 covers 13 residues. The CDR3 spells CASGAYRSTEAFF. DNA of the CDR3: TGTGCCAGCGGGGCATATCGGTCCACTGAAGCTTTCTTT.

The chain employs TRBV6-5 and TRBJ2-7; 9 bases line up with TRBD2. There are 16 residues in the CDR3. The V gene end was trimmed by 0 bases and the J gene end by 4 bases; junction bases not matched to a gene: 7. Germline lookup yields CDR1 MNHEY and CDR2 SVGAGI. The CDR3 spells CASSYSGASGVYEQYF. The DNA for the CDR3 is TGTGCCAGCAGTTACTCTGGGGCTAGCGGGGTTTACGAGCAGTACTTC.

The chain's CDR3 is CASSLEGAGNQPQHF. CDR3 coding DNA: TGTGCCAGCAGCTTGGAAGGGGCGGGCAATCAGCCCCAGCATTTT. V usage is TRBV5-6 and J usage is TRBJ1-5; D perhaps matches TRBD1 (5 bases). The V end was cut by 0 bases, the J end by 2 bases, with 9 bases between. CDR1 is SGHDT, CDR2 YYEEEE, per germline. There are 15 residues in the CDR3.

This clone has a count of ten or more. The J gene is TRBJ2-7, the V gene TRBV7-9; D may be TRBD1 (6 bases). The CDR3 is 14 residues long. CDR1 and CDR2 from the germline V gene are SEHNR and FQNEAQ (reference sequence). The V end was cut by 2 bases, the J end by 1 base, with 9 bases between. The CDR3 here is CASSLPGTSYEQYF. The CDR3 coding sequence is TGTGCCAGCAGCTTACCGGGGACATCCTACGAGCAGTACTTC.

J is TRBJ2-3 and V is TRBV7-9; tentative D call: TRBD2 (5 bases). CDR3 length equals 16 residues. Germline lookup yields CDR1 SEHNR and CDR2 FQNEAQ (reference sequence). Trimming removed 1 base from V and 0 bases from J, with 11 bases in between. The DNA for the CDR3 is TGTGCCAGCAGCTTAGTCAGCGGCACTAGCACAGATACGCAGTATTTT. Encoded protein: CASSLVSGTSTDTQYF.